This TCR beta chain stems from a study of blood T cell repertoires in COVID-19. From germline, CDR1 is SQVTM and CDR2 ANQGSEA. Losses at the gene ends were 2 bases for V and 5 bases for J; bases not matched to a gene: 4. This CDR3 has 14 residues. Libraries were prepared by immunoSEQ multiplex PCR; TCRdb keeps only in-frame clonotypes and omits some of them. The table shows approximately 240,000 clones, with approximately 80% occurring only once. This sequence was found in a woman older than 75 with active or convalescent COVID-19. The V gene is TRBV29-1, the J gene TRBJ2-3; 10 bases align to TRBD2. The material sequenced was peripheral blood. The DNA for the CDR3 is TGCAGCGTTGAATTCGCTAGCGGGGGAGATACGCAGTATTTT. Encoded protein: CSVEFASGGDTQYF.